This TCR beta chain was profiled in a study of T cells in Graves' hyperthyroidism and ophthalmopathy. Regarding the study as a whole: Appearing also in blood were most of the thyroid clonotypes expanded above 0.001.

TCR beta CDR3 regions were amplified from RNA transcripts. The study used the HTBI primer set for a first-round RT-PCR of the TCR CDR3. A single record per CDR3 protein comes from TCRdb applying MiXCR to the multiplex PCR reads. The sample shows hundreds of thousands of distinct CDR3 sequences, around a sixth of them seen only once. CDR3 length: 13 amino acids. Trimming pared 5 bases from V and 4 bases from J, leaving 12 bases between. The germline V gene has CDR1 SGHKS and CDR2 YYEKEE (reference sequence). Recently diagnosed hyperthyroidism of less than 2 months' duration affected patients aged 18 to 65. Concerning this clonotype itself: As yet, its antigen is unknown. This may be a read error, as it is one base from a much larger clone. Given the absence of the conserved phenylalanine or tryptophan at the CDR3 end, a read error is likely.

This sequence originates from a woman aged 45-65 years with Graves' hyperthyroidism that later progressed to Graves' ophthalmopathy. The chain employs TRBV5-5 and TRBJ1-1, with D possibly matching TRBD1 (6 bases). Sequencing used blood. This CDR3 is CASRLTGFTEAFL. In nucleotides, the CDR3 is TGTGCCAGCAGATTAACAGGGTTCACTGAAGCTTTCCTT.